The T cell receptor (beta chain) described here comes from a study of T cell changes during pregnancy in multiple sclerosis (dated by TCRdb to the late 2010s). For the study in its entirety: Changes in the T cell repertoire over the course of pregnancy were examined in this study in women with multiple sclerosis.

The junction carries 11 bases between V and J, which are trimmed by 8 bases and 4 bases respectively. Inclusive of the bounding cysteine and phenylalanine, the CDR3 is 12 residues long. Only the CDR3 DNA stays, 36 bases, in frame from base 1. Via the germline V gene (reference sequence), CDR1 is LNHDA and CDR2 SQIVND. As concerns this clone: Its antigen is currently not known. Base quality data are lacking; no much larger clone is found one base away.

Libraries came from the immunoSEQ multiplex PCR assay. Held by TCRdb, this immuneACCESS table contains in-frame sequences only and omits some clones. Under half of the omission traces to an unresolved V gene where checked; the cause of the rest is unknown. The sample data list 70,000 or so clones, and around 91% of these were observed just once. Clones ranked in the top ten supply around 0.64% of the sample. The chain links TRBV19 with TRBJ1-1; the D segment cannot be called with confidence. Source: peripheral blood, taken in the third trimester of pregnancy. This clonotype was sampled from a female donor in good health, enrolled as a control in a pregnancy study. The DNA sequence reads TGTGCCAGTCGACGTGGGAGCACTGAAGCTTTCTTT. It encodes CASRRGSTEAFF.